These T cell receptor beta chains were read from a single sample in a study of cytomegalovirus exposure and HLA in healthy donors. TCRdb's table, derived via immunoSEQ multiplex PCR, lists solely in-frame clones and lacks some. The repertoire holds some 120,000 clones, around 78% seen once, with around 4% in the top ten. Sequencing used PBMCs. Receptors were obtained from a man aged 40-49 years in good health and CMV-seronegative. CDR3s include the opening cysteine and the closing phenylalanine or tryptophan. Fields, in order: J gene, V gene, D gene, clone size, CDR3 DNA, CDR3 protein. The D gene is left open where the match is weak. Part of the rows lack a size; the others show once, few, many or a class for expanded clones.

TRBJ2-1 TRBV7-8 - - TGTGCCAGCAGCCTCGAGGGGCGGGGTATAAGCTCCTACAATGAGCAGTTCTTC CASSLEGRGISSYNEQFF
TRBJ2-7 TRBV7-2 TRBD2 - TGTGCCAGCAGCTTAAGCACTAGCGGGGGGTTTGAGCAGTACTTC CASSLSTSGGFEQYF
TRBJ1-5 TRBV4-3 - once TGCGCCAGCAGCCAAGATTGGCATCAGCCCCAGCATTTT CASSQDWHQPQHF
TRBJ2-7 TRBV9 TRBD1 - TGTGCCAGCAGCGCGGGGACAGGGGGTTACGAGCAGTACTTC CASSAGTGGYEQYF
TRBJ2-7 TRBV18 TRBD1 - TGTGCCAGCTCACCATTGGGACAGCCAGGCTACGAGCAGTACTTC CASSPLGQPGYEQYF
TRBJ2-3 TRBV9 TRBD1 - TGTGCCAGCAGCGTAGCCGGGACAGGGACAGATACGCAGTATTTT CASSVAGTGTDTQYF
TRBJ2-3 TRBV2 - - TGTGCCAGCATCGGGCAGGGAAGAGATACGCAGTATTTT CASIGQGRDTQYF
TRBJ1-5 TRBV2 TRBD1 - TGTGCCAGCAGCGAAGGACAGGGGGCTCAGCCCCAGCATTTT CASSEGQGAQPQHF
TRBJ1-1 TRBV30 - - TGTGCCTGGAGGGGGGCGCAGAAATACACTGAAGCTTTCTTT CAWRGAQKYTEAFF
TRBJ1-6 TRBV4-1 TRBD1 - TGCGCCAGCAGCCAAGACCACCTCCGGGACAGGGTTTATTCACCCCTCCACTTT CASSQDHLRDRVYSPLHF
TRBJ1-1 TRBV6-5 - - TGTGCCAGCAGTTCCTTCTTGACAGAAAAGGCTTTCTTT CASSSFLTEKAFF
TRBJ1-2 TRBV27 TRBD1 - TGTGCCAGCAGTTTACTGCAGGGGGAGCAGGGCTACACCTTC CASSLLQGEQGYTF
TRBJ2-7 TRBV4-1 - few TGCGCCAGCAGCCAAGTTCTGGTACAGGGCTACGAGCAGTACTTC CASSQVLVQGYEQYF
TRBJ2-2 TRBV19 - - TGTGCCAGTAGCGCCGTACAGGCCCACACCGGGGAGCTGTTTTTT CASSAVQAHTGELFF
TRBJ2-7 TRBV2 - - TGTGCCAGCAAAGGAGCCCCTGGTGAGCAGTACTTC CASKGAPGEQYF
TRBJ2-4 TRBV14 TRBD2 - TGTGCCAGCAGTCGGACTAGCGGGGGGAACATTCAGTACTTC CASSRTSGGNIQYF
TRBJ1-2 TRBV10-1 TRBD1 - TGCGCCAGCAGTGTGGAGACAGGGGCTGGGCGGGGCTACACCTTC CASSVETGAGRGYTF
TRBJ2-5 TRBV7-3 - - TGTGCCAGCAGCTCCTCGGGTATGGAGACCCAGTACTTC CASSSSGMETQYF
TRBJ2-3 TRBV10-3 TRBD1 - TGTGCCATCAGCCTCGGACAGGGAAGAACAGATACGCAGTATTTT CAISLGQGRTDTQYF
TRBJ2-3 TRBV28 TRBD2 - TGTGCCAGCAGCACACCACATAGCGGGGGCACAGATACGCAGTATTTT CASSTPHSGGTDTQYF
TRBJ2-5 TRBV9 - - TGTGCCAGCAGCGGTGGACAGACAAGCCCCGAGACCCAGTACTTC CASSGGQTSPETQYF
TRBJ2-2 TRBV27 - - TGTGCCAGCAGTTCTACGAACACCGGGGAGCTGTTTTTT CASSSTNTGELFF
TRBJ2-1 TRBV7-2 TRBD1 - TGTGCCAGCAGCGCGGACAGGGGGGGGAACAATGAGCAGTTCTTC CASSADRGGNNEQFF
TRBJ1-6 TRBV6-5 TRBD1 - TGTGCCAGCAGAGGGACAGGGGGATATAATTCACCCCTCCACTTT CASRGTGGYNSPLHF
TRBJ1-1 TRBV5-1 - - TGCGCCAGCAGCTGGGGCAACTTGGGTGAAGCTTTCTTT CASSWGNLGEAFF
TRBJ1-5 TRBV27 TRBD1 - TGTGCCAGCAGTCGTACACAGACAGGGGGCAATCAGCCCCAGCATTTT CASSRTQTGGNQPQHF
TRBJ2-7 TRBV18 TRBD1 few TGTGCCAGCTCACCAGGGACAGACTACGAGCAGTACTTC CASSPGTDYEQYF
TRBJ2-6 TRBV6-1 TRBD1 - TGTGCCAGCAGACAGGGACAGCTCGGGGCCAACGTCCTGACTTTC CASRQGQLGANVLTF
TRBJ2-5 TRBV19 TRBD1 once TGTGCCAGTTCAGACAGGGCCACGAAGACCCAGTACTTC CASSDRATKTQYF
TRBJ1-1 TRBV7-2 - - TGTGCCAGCAGCTTTGAGAGGGATCTTGAAGCTTTCTTT CASSFERDLEAFF
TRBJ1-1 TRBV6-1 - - TGTGCCAGCCCCAGATACACTGAAGCTTTCTTT CASPRYTEAFF
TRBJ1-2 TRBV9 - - TGTGCCAGCAGCGTAGATCCTGGGACAACTTCCAACTATGGCTACACCTTC CASSVDPGTTSNYGYTF
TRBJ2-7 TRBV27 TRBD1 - TGTGCCAGCAGTTTCCGGGACAGACTCTACGAGCAGTACTTC CASSFRDRLYEQYF
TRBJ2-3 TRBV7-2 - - TGTGCCAGCAGCCTCCCGGCGGGCTCAGTCCGCACAGATACGCAGTATTTT CASSLPAGSVRTDTQYF
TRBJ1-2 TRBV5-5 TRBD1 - TGTGCCAGCAGCTTGGCCGTTTGGACAGGGGCTCACGGCTACACCTTC CASSLAVWTGAHGYTF
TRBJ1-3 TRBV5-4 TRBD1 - TGTGCCAGCAGCAGGACAGGTTCCGGAAACACCATATATTTT CASSRTGSGNTIYF
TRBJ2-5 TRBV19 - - TGTGCCACGAACAACGGGGGGCGGGAAGAGACCCAGTACTTC CATNNGGREETQYF
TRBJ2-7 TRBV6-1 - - TGTGCCAGCAGTGGGGGAAGGACAGTTGAACACGAGCAGTACTTC CASSGGRTVEHEQYF